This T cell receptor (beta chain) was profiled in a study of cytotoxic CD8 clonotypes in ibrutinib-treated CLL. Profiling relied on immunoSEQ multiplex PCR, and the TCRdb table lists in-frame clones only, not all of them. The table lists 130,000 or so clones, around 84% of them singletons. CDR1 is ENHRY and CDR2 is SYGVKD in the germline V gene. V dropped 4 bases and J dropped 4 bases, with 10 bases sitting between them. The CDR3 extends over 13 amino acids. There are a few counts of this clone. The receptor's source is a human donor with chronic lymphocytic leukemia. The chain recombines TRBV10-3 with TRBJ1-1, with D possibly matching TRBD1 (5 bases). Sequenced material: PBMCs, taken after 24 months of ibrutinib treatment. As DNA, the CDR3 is TGTGCCATCAGTGTCGGGGGAACCACTGAAGCTTTCTTT. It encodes CAISVGGTTEAFF.